The 15 T cell receptor beta chains below come from one sample, sequenced in a study of shared clonotypes between healthy human individuals. Naive CD8 cells were CD45RO-negative, positively selected for CCR7, excluding terminally differentiated effector memory CD45RA+ cells. Sequenced by immunoSEQ multiplex PCR; TCRdb stores in-frame clones only, minus some. The data contain about 2,100,000 clones, just over 90% of them singletons. The material sequenced was naive CD8+ T cells from PBMCs. These receptors originate from a man between 18 and 35 years old in good health. Some clones in this sample may be carry-over from other donors' samples.

The chain couples TRBV10-3 to TRBJ2-2; 7 positions agree with TRBD2. Germline CDR1 reads ENHRY; CDR2 reads SYGVKD. With V trimmed by 7 bases and J by 7 bases, 6 bases remained unmatched. The CDR3 runs to 13 residues. CDR3 sequence: CAITGGEGGELFF. The CDR3 nucleotides read TGTGCCATCACCGGAGGGGAGGGCGGGGAGCTGTTTTTT.

CDR3 bases: TGTGCCAGTAGTATTGGTGGGAGGCCCTACAATGAGCAGTTCTTC. It translates to CASSIGGRPYNEQFF. This sequence joins TRBV19 and TRBJ2-1, with a tentative D call TRBD2 (6 bases). Germline CDR1 and CDR2: LNHDA and SQIVND (reference sequence). Trimming cost V 3 bases and J 2 bases, with 11 bases left between them. The CDR3 totals 15 residues.

V gene TRBV28 combines with J gene TRBJ2-7; D may be TRBD1 or TRBD2 (8 bases each). Germline CDR1 and CDR2: MDHEN and SYDVKM. V lost 6 bases to trimming and J lost 3 bases, with 21 bases between them. This CDR3 has 16 amino acids. CDR3 DNA sequence: TGTGCCAGCAGCAGGGGGCGGCGGGAGGCCGGCTACGAGCAGTACTTC. As protein: CASSRGRREAGYEQYF.

The chain is built from TRBV19 and TRBJ1-5; TRBD1 aligns across 10 bases. V was pared by 6 bases and J by 2 bases, with 7 bases of the junction left unmatched. Germline CDR1 is LNHDA and CDR2 is SQIVND (reference sequence). The CDR3 loop spans 16 amino acids. The CDR3 loop reads CASSRDRGLRNQPQHF. CDR3 DNA: TGTGCCAGTAGCAGGGACAGGGGTCTACGCAATCAGCCCCAGCATTTT.

CDR3 amino acids: CASSPRGEKAFF. Here the CDR3 DNA reads TGTGCCAGCAGCCCACGGGGCGAGAAGGCTTTCTTT. The chain recombines TRBV28 with TRBJ1-1, with D possibly being TRBD1 (5 bases). Germline lookup yields CDR1 MDHEN and CDR2 SYDVKM. The V end was cut by 6 bases, the J end by 11 bases, with 16 bases between. This CDR3 region has 12 residues. The full variable domain, in which reference TRBV28 and TRBJ1-1 provide the parts outside the CDR3, is DVKVTQSSRYLVKRTGEKVFLECVQDMDHENMFWYRQDPGLGLRLIYFSYDVKMKEKGDIPEGYSVSREKKERFSLILESASTNQTSMYLCASSPRGEKAFFGQGTRLTVV.

This clone has just one count. CDR3 bases: TGTGCCACCTCTTGGTTAGCGGGGGGTTGGGATGAGCAGTTCTTC. Translation: CATSWLAGGWDEQFF. This chain connects TRBV19 to TRBJ2-1, with 10 bases lining up with TRBD2. V shed 10 bases and J 8 bases; nucleotides not matched to a gene: 14. Germline CDR1 and CDR2: LNHDA and SQIVND (reference sequence). This CDR3 is built from 15 residues.

The CDR3 DNA reads as TGTGCCAGTAATTTGGGGGCGAATGAGCAGTTCTTC. The encoded protein is CASNLGANEQFF. V usage is TRBV19 and J usage is TRBJ2-1, with D possibly TRBD1 on 6 matching bases. V lost 7 bases, J lost 7 bases, and 11 bases lay in between. The CDR3 spans 12 residues. Germline assignment: CDR1 LNHDA and CDR2 SQIVND (reference sequence).

Concerning this clone itself: Different DNA sequences within this sample yield the same CDR3. V usage is TRBV6-5 and J usage is TRBJ2-7; D call uncertain. CDR3 length: 14 amino acids. With 0 bases removed from V and 0 bases from J, the gap between germline ends came to 6 bases. The germline V gene has CDR1 MNHEY and CDR2 SVGAGI. The CDR3 DNA follows: TGTGCCAGCAGTTACTCGGGCGGCTCCTACGAGCAGTACTTC. It specifies CASSYSGGSYEQYF.

This clone has more than one count but fewer than ten. The CDR3 reads CASSPVGHSGNTIYF. The CDR3 DNA follows: TGCGCCAGCAGCCCCGTGGGACACTCTGGAAACACCATATATTTT. V is TRBV4-1 and J is TRBJ1-3, with D possibly being TRBD1 (6 bases). V lost 4 bases, J lost 0 bases, and 10 bases lay in between. The CDR3 has 15 amino acids. The germline CDR1 and CDR2 sequences are MGHRA and YSYEKL.

The chain uses TRBV4-2 and TRBJ2-2; the D is unclear. The CDR3 runs to 12 residues. The germline V gene has CDR1 LGHNA and CDR2 YNFKEQ. V was trimmed by 3 bases and J by 7 bases, leaving 6 bases between them. The CDR3 DNA is TGTGCCAGCAGCCATCCGCTCGGGGAGCTGTTTTTT. Amino acids: CASSHPLGELFF.

This clone was seen just once. The chain carries TRBV27 and TRBJ2-1, with D hard to call. The CDR3 has 14 residues. Germline CDR1 and CDR2: MNHEY and SMNVEV (reference sequence). V was pared by 0 bases and J by 5 bases, with 8 bases between. CDR3 DNA sequence: TGTGCCAGCAGTTTATCGGGTCAGGACAATGAGCAGTTCTTC. Amino acids: CASSLSGQDNEQFF.

The chain combines TRBV27 with TRBJ2-7, with 12 nucleotides matching TRBD1. The CDR3 has 15 amino acids. Germline-derived CDR1 and CDR2 are MNHEY and SMNVEV (reference sequence). J was trimmed by 7 bases and V by 5 bases; bases with no gene match: 9. The CDR3 DNA reads TGTGCCAGCAGTCCGGGACAGGGGGCTTCGAGAGAGCAGTACTTC. Protein product: CASSPGQGASREQYF.

The genes are TRBV7-7 and TRBJ2-1; TRBD1 might be the D (6 bases). The germline gives CDR1 SSHAT, CDR2 FNYEAQ (reference sequence). The V end was cut by 0 bases, the J end by 5 bases, with 14 bases between. This CDR3 is built from 16 residues. The CDR3 loop is CASSLALGAPNNEQFF. The CDR3 DNA reads as TGTGCCAGCAGCTTAGCGCTGGGGGCCCCCAACAATGAGCAGTTCTTC.

The chain joins TRBV29-1 to TRBJ2-1, with 10 bases fitting TRBD2. The CDR3 is 19 residues long. With V trimmed by 1 base and J by 2 bases, 14 bases remained unmatched. Per the germline V gene, CDR1 is SQVTM and CDR2 is ANQGSEA. The CDR3 loop reads CSVEAVRLAGVRPYNEQFF. The CDR3 nucleotides read TGCAGCGTTGAAGCTGTCCGGCTAGCGGGAGTACGGCCCTACAATGAGCAGTTCTTC.

V gene TRBV6-1 combines with J gene TRBJ1-1, with 8 bases aligning to TRBD1. Germline CDR1 MNHNS, CDR2 SASEGT. J gave up 3 bases and V 8 bases, and 11 bases lay outside the gene matches. This CDR3 region has 15 residues. The CDR3 spells CASVTRAGGYTEAFF. The CDR3 nucleotides are TGTGCCAGCGTCACGAGGGCAGGGGGCTACACTGAAGCTTTCTTT.